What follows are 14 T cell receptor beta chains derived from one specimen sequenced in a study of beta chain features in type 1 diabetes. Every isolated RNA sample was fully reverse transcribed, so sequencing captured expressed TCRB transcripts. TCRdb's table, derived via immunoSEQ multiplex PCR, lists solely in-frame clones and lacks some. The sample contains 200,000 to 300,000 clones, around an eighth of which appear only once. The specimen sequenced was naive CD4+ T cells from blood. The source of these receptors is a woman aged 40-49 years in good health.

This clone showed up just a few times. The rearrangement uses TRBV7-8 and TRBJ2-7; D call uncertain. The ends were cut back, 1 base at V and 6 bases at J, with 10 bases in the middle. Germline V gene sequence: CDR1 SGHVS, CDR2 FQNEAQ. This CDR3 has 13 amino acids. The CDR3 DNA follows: TGTGCCAGCAGCTTAGATAGGCGGTCCGAGCAGTACTTC. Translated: CASSLDRRSEQYF.

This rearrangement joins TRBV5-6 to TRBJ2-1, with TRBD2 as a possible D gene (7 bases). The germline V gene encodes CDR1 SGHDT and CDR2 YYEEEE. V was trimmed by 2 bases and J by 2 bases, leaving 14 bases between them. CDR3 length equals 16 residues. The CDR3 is CASSLRGGAAYNEQFF. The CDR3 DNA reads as TGTGCCAGCAGCTTAAGGGGGGGTGCGGCCTACAATGAGCAGTTCTTC.

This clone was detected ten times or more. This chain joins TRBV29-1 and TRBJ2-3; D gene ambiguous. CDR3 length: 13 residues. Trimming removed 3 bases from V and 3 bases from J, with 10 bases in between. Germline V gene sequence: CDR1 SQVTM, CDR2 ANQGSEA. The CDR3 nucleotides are TGCAGCGTTGACGCTGGCCCGACAGATACGCAGTATTTT. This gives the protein CSVDAGPTDTQYF.

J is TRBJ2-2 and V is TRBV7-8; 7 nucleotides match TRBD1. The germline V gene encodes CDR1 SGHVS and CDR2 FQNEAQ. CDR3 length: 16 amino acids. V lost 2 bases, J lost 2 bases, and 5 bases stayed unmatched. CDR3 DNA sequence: TGTGCCAGCAGCTTAACGACAGGGATCAACACCGGGGAGCTGTTTTTT. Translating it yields CASSLTTGINTGELFF. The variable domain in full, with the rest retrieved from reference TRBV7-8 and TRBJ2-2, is GAGVSQSPRYKVAKRGQDVALRCDPISGHVSLFWYQQALGQGPEFLTYFQNEAQLDKSGLPSDRFFAERPEGSVSTLKIQRTQQEDSAVYLCASSLTTGINTGELFFGEGSRLTVL.

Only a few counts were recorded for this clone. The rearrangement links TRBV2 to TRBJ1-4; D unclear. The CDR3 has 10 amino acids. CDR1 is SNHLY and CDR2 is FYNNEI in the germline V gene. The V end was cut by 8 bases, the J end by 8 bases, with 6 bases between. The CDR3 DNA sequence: TGTGCCAGCTTCCTCGAAAAACTGTTTTTT. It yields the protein CASFLEKLFF.

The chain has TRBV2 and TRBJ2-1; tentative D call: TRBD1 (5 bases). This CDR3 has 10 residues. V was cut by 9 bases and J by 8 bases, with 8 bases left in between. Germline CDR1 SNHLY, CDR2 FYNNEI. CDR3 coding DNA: TGTGCCAGTGGGGCTGATGAGCAGTTCTTC. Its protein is CASGADEQFF.

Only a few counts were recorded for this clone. CDR3 coding DNA: TGTGCCAGCAAAATACCGGGACAGGGACATCGTTACTATGGCTACACCTTC. Protein: CASKIPGQGHRYYGYTF. The chain couples TRBV21-1 to TRBJ1-2; the D call of TRBD1 is as the table states it, not checked on the DNA. TRBV21-1 is termed a pseudogene. The CDR3 is 17 amino acids.

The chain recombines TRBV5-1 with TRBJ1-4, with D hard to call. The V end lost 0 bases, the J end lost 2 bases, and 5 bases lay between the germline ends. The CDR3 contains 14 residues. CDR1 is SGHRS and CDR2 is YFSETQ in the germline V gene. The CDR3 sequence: CASSLVSTNEKLFF. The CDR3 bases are TGCGCCAGCAGCTTGGTGAGCACTAATGAAAAACTGTTTTTT.

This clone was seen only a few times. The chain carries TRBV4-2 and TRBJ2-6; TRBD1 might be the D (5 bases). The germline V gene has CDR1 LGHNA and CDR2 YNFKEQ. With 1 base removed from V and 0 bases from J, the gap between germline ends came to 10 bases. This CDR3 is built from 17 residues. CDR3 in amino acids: CASSQVEGDSGANVLTF. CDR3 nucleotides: TGTGCCAGCAGCCAAGTCGAAGGGGACTCTGGGGCCAACGTCCTGACTTTC.

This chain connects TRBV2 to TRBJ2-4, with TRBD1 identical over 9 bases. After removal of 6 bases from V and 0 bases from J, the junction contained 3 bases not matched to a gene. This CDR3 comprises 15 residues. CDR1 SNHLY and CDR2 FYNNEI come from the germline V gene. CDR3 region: CASRGQGPAKNIQYF. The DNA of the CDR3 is TGTGCCAGCAGGGGACAGGGACCAGCCAAAAACATTCAGTACTTC.

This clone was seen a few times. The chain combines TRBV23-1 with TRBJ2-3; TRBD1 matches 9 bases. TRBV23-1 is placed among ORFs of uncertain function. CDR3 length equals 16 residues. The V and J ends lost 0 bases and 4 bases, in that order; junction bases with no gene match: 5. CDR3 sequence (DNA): TGCGCCAGCAGTCAATCGAGGGGACAGGGCGCAGATACGCAGTATTTT. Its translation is CASSQSRGQGADTQYF.

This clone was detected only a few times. The CDR3 DNA sequence: TGTGCCAGCAGCTCACAGGGATCTGGCTACACCTTC. Its protein is CASSSQGSGYTF. This chain connects TRBV11-2 to TRBJ1-2, with D possibly being TRBD1 (6 bases). The ends were cut back, 4 bases at V and 7 bases at J, with 10 bases in the middle. The CDR3 is made up of 12 amino acids. Per germline, CDR1 SGHAT and CDR2 FQNNGV.

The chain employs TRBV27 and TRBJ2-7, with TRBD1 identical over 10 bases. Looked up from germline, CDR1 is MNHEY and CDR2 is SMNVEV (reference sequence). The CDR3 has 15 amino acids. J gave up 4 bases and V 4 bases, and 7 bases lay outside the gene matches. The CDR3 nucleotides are TGTGCCAGCAGTTGGACACGGACAGGGGGTTACGAGCAGTACTTC. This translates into CASSWTRTGGYEQYF.

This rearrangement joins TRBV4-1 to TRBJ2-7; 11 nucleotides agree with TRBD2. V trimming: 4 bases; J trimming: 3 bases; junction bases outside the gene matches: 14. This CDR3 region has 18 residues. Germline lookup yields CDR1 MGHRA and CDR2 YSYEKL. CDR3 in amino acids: CASSPLGLAGGSVYEQYF. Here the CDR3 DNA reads TGCGCCAGCAGCCCCTTGGGGCTAGCGGGGGGTTCGGTCTACGAGCAGTACTTC.